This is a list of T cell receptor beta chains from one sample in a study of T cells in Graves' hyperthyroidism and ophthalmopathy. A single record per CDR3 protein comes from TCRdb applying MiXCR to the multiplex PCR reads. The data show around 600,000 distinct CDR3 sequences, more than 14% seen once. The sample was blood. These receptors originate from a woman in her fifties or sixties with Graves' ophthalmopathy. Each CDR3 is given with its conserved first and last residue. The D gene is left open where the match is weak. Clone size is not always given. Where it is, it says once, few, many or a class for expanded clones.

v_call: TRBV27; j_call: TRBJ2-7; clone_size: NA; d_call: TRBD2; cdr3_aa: CASSLSIPRGTSDEQYF; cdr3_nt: TGTGCCAGCAGTTTATCGATTCCTAGAGGGACTAGTGACGAGCAGTACTTC
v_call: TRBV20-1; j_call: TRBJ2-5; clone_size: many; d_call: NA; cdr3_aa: CSASWDVETQYF; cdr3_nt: TGCAGTGCTAGCTGGGATGTAGAGACCCAGTACTTC
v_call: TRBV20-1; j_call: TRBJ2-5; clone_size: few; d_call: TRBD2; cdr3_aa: CSARDLAGVETQYF; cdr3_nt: TGCAGTGCTAGAGATTTGGCGGGAGTGGAGACCCAGTACTTC
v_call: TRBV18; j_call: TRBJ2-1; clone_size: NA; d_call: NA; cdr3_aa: CASSPRLDSGWEQFF; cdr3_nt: TGTGCCAGCTCACCACGTTTGGACTCGGGGTGGGAGCAGTTCTTC
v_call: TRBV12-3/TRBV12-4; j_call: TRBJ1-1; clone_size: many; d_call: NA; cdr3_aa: CASKGHMNTEAFF; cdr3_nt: TGTGCCAGCAAGGGACATATGAACACTGAAGCTTTCTTT
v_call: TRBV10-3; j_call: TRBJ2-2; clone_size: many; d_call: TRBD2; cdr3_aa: CAISTGTSETGELFF; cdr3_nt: TGTGCCATCAGTACCGGGACTAGCGAGACCGGGGAGCTGTTTTTT
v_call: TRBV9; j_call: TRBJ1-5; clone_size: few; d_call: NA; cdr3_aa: CASSVDYRVNQPQHF; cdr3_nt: TGTGCCAGCAGCGTAGACTACAGGGTGAATCAGCCCCAGCATTTT
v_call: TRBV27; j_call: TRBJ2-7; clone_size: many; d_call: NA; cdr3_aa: CASRTGERWYEQYF; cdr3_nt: TGTGCCAGCAGGACGGGGGAGCGGTGGTACGAGCAGTACTTC
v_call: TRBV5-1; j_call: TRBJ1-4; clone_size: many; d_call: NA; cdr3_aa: CASSLEGSKNEKLFF; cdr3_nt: TGCGCCAGCAGCTTGGAAGGGAGCAAGAATGAAAAACTGTTTTTT
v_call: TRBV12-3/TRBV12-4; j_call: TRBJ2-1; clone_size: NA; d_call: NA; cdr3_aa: CASRADGTVSYNEQFF; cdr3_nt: TGTGCCAGCAGGGCCGACGGGACCGTCTCCTACAATGAGCAGTTCTTC
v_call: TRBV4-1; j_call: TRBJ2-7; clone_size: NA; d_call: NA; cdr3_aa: CASSQSGTLRPGQYF; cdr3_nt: TGCGCCAGCAGCCAATCAGGGACACTCCGACCCGGGCAGTACTTC
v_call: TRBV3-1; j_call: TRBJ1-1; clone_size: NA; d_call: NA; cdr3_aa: CASSQAAANTEAFF; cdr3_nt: TGTGCCAGCAGCCAAGCGGCGGCGAACACTGAAGCTTTCTTT
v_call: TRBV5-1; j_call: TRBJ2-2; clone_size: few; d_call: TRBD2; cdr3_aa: CASSGTSGSQNTGELFF; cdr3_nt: TGCGCCAGCAGCGGGACTAGCGGGAGTCAGAACACCGGGGAGCTGTTTTTT
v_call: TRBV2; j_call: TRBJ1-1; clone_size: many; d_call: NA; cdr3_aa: CASYMNTEAFF; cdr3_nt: TGTGCCAGTTACATGAACACTGAAGCTTTCTTT
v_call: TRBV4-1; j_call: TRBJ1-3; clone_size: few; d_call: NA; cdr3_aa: CASSQARVGGNTIYF; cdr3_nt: TGCGCCAGCAGCCAAGCCAGGGTGGGAGGAAACACCATATATTTT
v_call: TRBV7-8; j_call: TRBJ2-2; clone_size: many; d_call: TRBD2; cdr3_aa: CASDRLAGATGELFF; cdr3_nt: TGTGCCAGTGATAGGCTAGCGGGAGCCACCGGGGAGCTGTTTTTT
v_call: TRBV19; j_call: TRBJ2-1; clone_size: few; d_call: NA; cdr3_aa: CASGFGFREQFF; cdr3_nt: TGTGCCAGTGGTTTTGGATTTCGTGAGCAGTTCTTC
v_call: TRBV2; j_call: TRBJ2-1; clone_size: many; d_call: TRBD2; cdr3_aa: CASSEARAGGLNEQFF; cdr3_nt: TGTGCCAGCAGTGAAGCGCGAGCGGGAGGGTTGAATGAGCAGTTCTTC
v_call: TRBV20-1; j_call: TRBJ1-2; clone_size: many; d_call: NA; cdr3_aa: CSADLPGRAGYTF; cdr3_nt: TGCAGTGCTGATCTCCCAGGCAGGGCTGGCTACACCTTC
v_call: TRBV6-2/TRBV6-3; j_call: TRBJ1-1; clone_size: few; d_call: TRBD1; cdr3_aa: CASSYPDRGSGGHTEAFF; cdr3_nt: TGTGCCAGCAGTTACCCGGACAGGGGTTCGGGTGGTCACACTGAAGCTTTCTTT
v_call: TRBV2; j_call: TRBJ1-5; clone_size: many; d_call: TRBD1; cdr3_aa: CASSVGRGQATGNQPQHF; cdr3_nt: TGTGCCAGCAGTGTCGGGCGGGGTCAGGCGACAGGGAATCAGCCCCAGCATTTT
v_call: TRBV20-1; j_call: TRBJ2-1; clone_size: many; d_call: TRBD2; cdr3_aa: CSARDRGTRSPEQFF; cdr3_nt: TGCAGTGCTAGAGACCGCGGGACTAGATCTCCGGAGCAGTTCTTC
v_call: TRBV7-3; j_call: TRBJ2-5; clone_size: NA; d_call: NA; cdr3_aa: CASSFRGPGQNLQETQYF; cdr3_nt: TGTGCCAGCAGCTTCCGGGGGCCCGGACAGAACTTACAAGAGACCCAGTACTTC
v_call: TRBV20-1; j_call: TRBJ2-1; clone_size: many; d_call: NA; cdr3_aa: CSARVTRDQSSYNEQFF; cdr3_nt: TGCAGTGCTAGAGTAACCCGGGACCAAAGCTCCTACAATGAGCAGTTCTTC
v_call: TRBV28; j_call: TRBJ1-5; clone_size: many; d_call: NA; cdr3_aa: CASSPVGQSNQPQHF; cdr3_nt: TGTGCCAGCAGTCCCGTGGGGCAGAGCAATCAGCCCCAGCATTTT
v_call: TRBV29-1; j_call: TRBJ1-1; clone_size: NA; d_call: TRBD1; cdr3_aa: CSVRTGGNTEAFF; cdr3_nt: TGCAGCGTGAGGACAGGGGGGAACACTGAAGCTTTCTTT
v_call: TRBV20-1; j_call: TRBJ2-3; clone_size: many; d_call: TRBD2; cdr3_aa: CSARLAGAADTQYF; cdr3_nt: TGCAGTGCCCGACTAGCGGGAGCGGCAGATACGCAGTATTTT